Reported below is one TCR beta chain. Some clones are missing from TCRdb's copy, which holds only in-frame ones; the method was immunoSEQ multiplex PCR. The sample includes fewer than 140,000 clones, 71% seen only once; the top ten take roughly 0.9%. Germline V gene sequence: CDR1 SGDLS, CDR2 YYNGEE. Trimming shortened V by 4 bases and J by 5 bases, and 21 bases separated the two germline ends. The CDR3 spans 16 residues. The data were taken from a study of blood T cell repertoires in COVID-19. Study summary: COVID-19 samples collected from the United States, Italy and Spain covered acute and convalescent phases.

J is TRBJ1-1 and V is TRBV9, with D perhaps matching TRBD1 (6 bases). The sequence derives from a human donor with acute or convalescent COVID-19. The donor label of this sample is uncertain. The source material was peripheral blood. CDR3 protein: CASSPQGRVMGTEAFF. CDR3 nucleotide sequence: TGTGCCAGCAGCCCCCAGGGGAGAGTGATGGGGACTGAAGCTTTCTTT.